This T cell receptor (beta chain) was retrieved from a study of early T cells in non-severe SARS-CoV-2 infection. In the study overall: Alpha and beta chains were unpaired, from unsorted whole-blood bulk RNA.

The V gene lost 8 bases and the J gene lost 0 bases, with 11 bases spanning the gap. The germline V gene has CDR1 SGHTA and CDR2 FQGNSA. The CDR3 is made up of 13 amino acids. The sample holds many counts of this clonotype. Antigen: not known. Unique molecular identifier tags were affixed to discrete cDNA molecules. Via MiXCR, TCRdb re-called the 5' RACE reads, giving one row per CDR3 protein. The sample lists tens of thousands of distinct CDR3 sequences, roughly 3.5% occurring once. Whole-study results and caveats: A preference for anti-spike CD8 responses marked VDJdb matching, which missed private and CD4 specificities.

Sequenced: whole blood. The V and J genes are TRBV7-2 and TRBJ2-7, with D unresolved. The source of this sequence is an adult who was a healthcare worker with PCR-confirmed SARS-CoV-2 infection or an uninfected control (not recorded which). CDR3: CASASQVSYEQYF. The CDR3 nucleotides read TGTGCCAGCGCCTCGCAAGTCTCCTACGAGCAGTACTTC.